This T cell receptor beta chain originates from a study of CD39 and CD103 CD8 tumor-infiltrating T cells. TCRdb keeps only in-frame clones here, not all; method: immunoSEQ multiplex PCR. This sample has about 830 clones, with 60% to 80% found just once. The sample holds a few counts of this clone. This CDR3 has 14 amino acids. V lost 5 bases and J 1 base, leaving 11 bases between the germline ends. Germline V CDR1 and CDR2: SGHTA, FQGTGA. The sample comprised CD39- CD103+ CD8+ T cells sorted from the tumor. The subset is: CD103+CD39- single-positive CD45RA- CD8 T cells. This sequence joins TRBV7-3 and TRBJ1-1, with D perhaps TRBD1 (6 bases). The receptor was isolated from a human donor with head and neck squamous cell carcinoma. The CDR3 reads CASSETGANTEAFF. In DNA form, the CDR3 reads TGTGCCAGCAGCGAGACAGGAGCGAACACTGAAGCTTTCTTT.